These T cell receptor beta chains were read from a single sample in a study of blood T cell repertoires in COVID-19. Sequencing used immunoSEQ multiplex PCR; TCRdb keeps in-frame clones, though not all of them. The table includes 150,000 to 200,000 clones, 82% detected once. Sequencing was carried out using peripheral blood. The receptors here all came from a woman in her seventies with acute or convalescent COVID-19. CDR3s include the opening cysteine and the closing phenylalanine or tryptophan. A D gene is named only where the DNA matches it firmly. Size values are once, few and many counts, or a class for expanded clones, and some rows have none.

TRBJ2-7	-	-	TRBV2	10	TGTGCCAGCACCCGTTACGAGCAGTACTTC	CASTRYEQYF
TRBJ2-6	-	-	TRBV7-2	18	TGTGCCAGCAGCTCCGTCAGATTGACAGGCTCTGGGGCCAACGTCCTGACTTTC	CASSSVRLTGSGANVLTF
TRBJ2-3	once	-	TRBV9	13	TGTGCCAGCAGCGTTACTCCCACAGATACGCAGTATTTT	CASSVTPTDTQYF
TRBJ2-1	-	TRBD2	TRBV5-1	15	TGCGCCAGCAGCCGGACTAGCGGGACCCACAATGAGCAGTTCTTC	CASSRTSGTHNEQFF
TRBJ2-7	-	TRBD2	TRBV28	12	TGTGCCAGCAGTCCCCGGGGGGTGGAGCAGTACTTC	CASSPRGVEQYF
TRBJ2-5	-	TRBD2	TRBV5-1	14	TGCGCCAGCAGCTTTACTAGCGACCAAGAGACCCAGTACTTC	CASSFTSDQETQYF
TRBJ1-2	-	-	TRBV15	16	TGTGCCACCAGCAGAGATATAGGCAGGGACTACTATGGCTACACCTTC	CATSRDIGRDYYGYTF
TRBJ2-1	-	TRBD2	TRBV24-1	15	TGTGCCACCAGTGCTCATCCTAGCGGGATCAATGAGCAGTTCTTC	CATSAHPSGINEQFF
TRBJ2-1	-	-	TRBV5-1	13	TGCGCCAGCAGCTTCCGAGGTGACAATGAGCAGTTCTTC	CASSFRGDNEQFF
TRBJ1-5	-	TRBD1	TRBV6-5	15	TGTGCCAGCTGGGACAGGGCGATGAGCAATCAGCCCCAGCATTTT	CASWDRAMSNQPQHF
TRBJ1-6	-	-	TRBV10-3	13	TGTGCCATCAGGCGGGGAAGGGATTCACCCCTCCACTTT	CAIRRGRDSPLHF
TRBJ1-1	once	-	TRBV7-9	14	TGTGCCAGCAGCTTAGAGGTCAGGGGCAATGAAGCTTTCTTT	CASSLEVRGNEAFF